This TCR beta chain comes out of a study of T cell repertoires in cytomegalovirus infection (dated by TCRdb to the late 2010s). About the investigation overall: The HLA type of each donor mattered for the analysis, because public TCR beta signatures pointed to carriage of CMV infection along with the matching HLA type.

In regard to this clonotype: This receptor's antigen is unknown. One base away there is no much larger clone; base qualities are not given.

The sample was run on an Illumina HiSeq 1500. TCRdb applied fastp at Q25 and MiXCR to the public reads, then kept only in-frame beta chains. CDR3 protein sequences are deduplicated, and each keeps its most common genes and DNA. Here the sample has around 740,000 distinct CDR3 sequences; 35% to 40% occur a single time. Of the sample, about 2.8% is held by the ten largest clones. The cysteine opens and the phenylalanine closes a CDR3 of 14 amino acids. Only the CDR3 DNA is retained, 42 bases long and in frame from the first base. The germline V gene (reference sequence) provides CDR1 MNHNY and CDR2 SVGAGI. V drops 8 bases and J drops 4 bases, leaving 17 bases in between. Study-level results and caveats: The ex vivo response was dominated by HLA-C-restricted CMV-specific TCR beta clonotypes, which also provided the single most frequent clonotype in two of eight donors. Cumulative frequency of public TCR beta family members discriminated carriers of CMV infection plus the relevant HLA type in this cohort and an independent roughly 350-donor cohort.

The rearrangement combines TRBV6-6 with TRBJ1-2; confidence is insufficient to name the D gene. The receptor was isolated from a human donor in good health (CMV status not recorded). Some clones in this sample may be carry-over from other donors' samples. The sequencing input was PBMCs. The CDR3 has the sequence CASARRDGPYGYTF. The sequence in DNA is TGTGCCAGCGCGAGACGAGACGGCCCCTATGGCTACACCTTC.